What follows are 14 T cell receptor beta chains derived from one specimen sequenced in a study of T-cell memory formation after mild COVID-19. TCRdb itself ran the 5' RACE reads through MiXCR, one entry per CDR3 protein. Of a few hundred thousand distinct CDR3 sequences in the sample, 14% were seen once. Source material: PBMCs or a T cell subset sorted from them (not recorded which). The receptors come from a young man who had mild COVID-19 (a few samples of this study predate the infection). Cell type and time point are not known.

Only a few counts were recorded for this clonotype. V is TRBV7-9 and J is TRBJ1-2; 10 bases map to TRBD1. Germline CDR1 is SEHNR and CDR2 is FQNEAQ (reference sequence). CDR3 length: 15 amino acids. The J segment lost 6 bases and the V segment lost 1 base, leaving 5 bases of the junction unmatched. In nucleotides, the CDR3 is TGTGCCAGCAGCTTAGTAGACAGGGGGCATGATGGCTACACCTTC. Amino acid sequence: CASSLVDRGHDGYTF.

This clonotype showed up many times. This chain uses TRBV10-3 with TRBJ2-3; 10 bases are shared with TRBD1. The junction had 2 bases not matched to a gene; V was cut back by 0 bases and J by 2 bases. CDR1 is ENHRY and CDR2 is SYGVKD in the germline V gene. This CDR3 is built from 16 residues. CDR3 nucleotides: TGTGCCATCAGTGAGTCGGGGACAGGGGCCACAGATACGCAGTATTTT. This gives the protein CAISESGTGATDTQYF.

This clonotype turned up a few times. The chain couples TRBV6-5 to TRBJ2-5, with a weak D call TRBD1 (6 bases). V shed 0 bases and J shed 5 bases, with 13 bases lying between them. CDR1 is MNHEY and CDR2 is SVGAGI in the germline V gene. The CDR3 spans 15 residues. The CDR3 reads CASSYSAGVGETQYF. The CDR3 region has the DNA TGTGCCAGCAGTTACTCGGCAGGGGTGGGGGAGACCCAGTACTTC.

The chain uses TRBV5-1 and TRBJ2-1, with 12 bases fitting TRBD1. Germline CDR1 SGHRS, CDR2 YFSETQ. This CDR3 contains 14 residues. V trimming: 9 bases; J trimming: 9 bases; junction bases outside the gene matches: 10. The CDR3 nucleotides are TGCGCCACCACCGAGGGACAGGGGGCTGGTGAGCAGTTCTTC. This gives the protein CATTEGQGAGEQFF. Complete variable domain (other parts from reference TRBV5-1 and TRBJ2-1): KAGVTQTPRYLIKTRGQQVTLSCSPISGHRSVSWYQQTPGQGLQFLFEYFSETQRNKGNFPGRFSGRQFSNSRSEMNVSTLELGDSALYLCATTEGQGAGEQFFGPGTRLTVL.

The chain joins TRBV11-2 to TRBJ2-2, with 7 bases fitting TRBD1. V lost 5 bases to trimming and J lost 3 bases; unmatched junction nucleotides: 6. CDR1 and CDR2 from the germline V gene are SGHAT and FQNNGV. This CDR3 region has 15 residues. As DNA, the CDR3 is TGTGCCAGCAGCGGTACAGGGGCCTACACCGGGGAGCTGTTTTTT. It specifies CASSGTGAYTGELFF.

The sample holds a few counts of this clonotype. The chain links TRBV28 to TRBJ1-5; tentatively, D is TRBD1 (6 bases). Per the germline V gene, CDR1 is MDHEN and CDR2 is SYDVKM. The CDR3 sequence is 15 residues long. V was cut by 5 bases and J by 4 bases, with 15 bases left in between. The CDR3 region is CASSTRGLWNQPQHF. The CDR3 region has the DNA TGTGCCAGCAGTACCCGGGGGCTTTGGAATCAGCCCCAGCATTTT.

This clonotype was counted only a few times. This chain joins TRBV29-1 and TRBJ1-4, with 9 bases lining up with TRBD1. Unmatched junction bases numbered 4, after V lost 7 bases and J lost 4 bases. The germline V gene has CDR1 SQVTM and CDR2 ANQGSEA. This CDR3 has 13 amino acids. CDR3 nucleotides: TGCAGCGCCACGGACAGGGGTAATGAAAAACTGTTTTTT. This translates into CSATDRGNEKLFF.

The chain joins TRBV6-6 to TRBJ1-2; D remains ambiguous. Trimming took 5 bases from V and 3 from J, leaving 10 bases between them. Germline-derived CDR1 and CDR2 are MNHNY and SVGAGI (reference sequence). The CDR3 is 13 amino acids. The CDR3 coding sequence is TGTGCCAGCAGTACGGGAGGAGACTATGGCTACACCTTC. The encoded protein is CASSTGGDYGYTF.

This clonotype was seen only a few times. This chain connects TRBV4-2 to TRBJ1-2; the D gene is possibly TRBD1 (5 bases). Trimming stripped 3 bases from V and 11 bases from J, with 19 bases between. From germline, CDR1 is LGHNA and CDR2 YNFKEQ. CDR3 length: 14 amino acids. CDR3 sequence (DNA): TGTGCCAGCAGCCAGACCGGGACCGCCATCAGTTACACCTTC. It is translated as CASSQTGTAISYTF.

This clonotype was observed a handful of times. The rearrangement joins TRBV4-3 to TRBJ1-4; D is unresolved. With 0 bases removed from V and 7 bases from J, the gap between germline ends came to 18 bases. The CDR3 runs to 17 residues. Germline V gives CDR1 LGHNA, CDR2 YSLEER. CDR3 loop: CASSQDTGSHTAEKLFF. The CDR3 DNA sequence: TGCGCCAGCAGCCAAGACACGGGTTCCCATACGGCTGAAAAACTGTTTTTT.

V is TRBV15 and J is TRBJ2-5, with TRBD1 matching 9 bases. The trim removed 5 bases at V and 4 bases at J, leaving 5 bases unmatched. CDR1 is LNHNV and CDR2 is YYDKDF in the germline V gene (reference sequence). This CDR3 is built from 14 residues. For the CDR3, the DNA is TGTGCCACCAGCTCTCTGGACAGGGGAGAGACCCAGTACTTC. Translating it yields CATSSLDRGETQYF.

This clonotype was observed at least ten times. The chain couples TRBV20-1 to TRBJ2-5, with 10 bases fitting TRBD1. The CDR3 covers 13 residues. Germline trimming cut 4 bases from V and 6 bases from J; bases unmatched to any gene: 5. CDR1 is DFQATT and CDR2 is SNEGSKA in the germline V gene (reference sequence). The CDR3 sequence is CSATGTGVKTQYF. The DNA for the CDR3 is TGCAGTGCTACCGGGACAGGGGTAAAGACCCAGTACTTC.

This clonotype was detected only a few times. The rearrangement links TRBV7-2 to TRBJ2-5; D may correspond to TRBD1 or TRBD2 (6 bases each). The CDR3 totals 14 residues. Per germline, CDR1 SGHTA and CDR2 FQGNSA. The V end was cut by 5 bases, the J end by 1 base, with 11 bases between. In DNA form, the CDR3 reads TGTGCCAGCAGCCTCCGGGGGCCCCAAGAGACCCAGTACTTC. Translating gives CASSLRGPQETQYF. Variable domain in full (rest from reference TRBV7-2 and TRBJ2-5): GAGVSQSPSNKVTEKGKDVELRCDPISGHTALYWYRQSLGQGLEFLIYFQGNSAPDKSGLPSDRFSAERTGGSVSTLTIQRTQQEDSAVYLCASSLRGPQETQYFGPGTRLLVL.

The chain has TRBV7-6 and TRBJ1-1; D is perhaps TRBD1 (6 bases). The CDR3 consists of 16 residues. V lost 5 bases and J lost 1, with 17 bases in between. Germline V gives CDR1 SGHVS, CDR2 FNYEAQ. CDR3 nucleotides: TGTGCCAGCAGCCCAAAGGCCGGGACACAGAACACTGAAGCTTTCTTT. It yields the protein CASSPKAGTQNTEAFF.